The 32 T cell receptor beta chains presented below share a single source sample, sequenced in a study of early stage breast cancer tumors. The data were produced by immunoSEQ multiplex PCR, yet TCRdb's version contains in-frame clones alone and is incomplete. Of 45,000 to 60,000 clones in the sample, approximately 90% were seen once. The sample consisted of blood. The receptors were sampled from a person between 70 and 80 years old with breast cancer.

The V gene is TRBV27, the J gene TRBJ1-6; tentatively, D is TRBD1 (6 bases). This CDR3 is 14 amino acids long. Trimming removed 4 bases from V and 8 bases from J, with 12 bases in between. Germline lookup yields CDR1 MNHEY and CDR2 SMNVEV (reference sequence). The CDR3 region is CASSYREGDSPLHF. The CDR3 DNA reads as TGTGCCAGCAGTTACAGGGAAGGGGATTCACCCCTCCACTTT.

The chain is built from TRBV5-1 and TRBJ2-3; 13 bases fit TRBD2. CDR3 length: 17 amino acids. V shed 4 bases and J 3 bases; nucleotides not matched to a gene: 8. Germline CDR1 is SGHRS and CDR2 is YFSETQ. CDR3 amino acids: CASSPWTSGSRTDTQYF. The CDR3 DNA follows: TGCGCCAGCAGCCCCTGGACTAGCGGGAGTCGGACAGATACGCAGTATTTT.

The chain links TRBV18 to TRBJ2-1, with 7 bases identical to TRBD2. The V gene end was trimmed by 1 base and the J gene end by 0 bases; junction bases not matched to a gene: 3. Germline CDR1 reads KGHSH; CDR2 reads LQKENI. The CDR3 contains 16 residues. CDR3 protein: CASSPRGGSSYNEQFF. For the CDR3, the DNA is TGTGCCAGCTCACCACGGGGCGGGAGCTCCTACAATGAGCAGTTCTTC.

CDR3 nucleotide sequence: TGTGCCACCAGCAGCCCCCTGGGGGGGGCTGAGACCCAGTACTTC. This translates into CATSSPLGGAETQYF. This chain links TRBV15 with TRBJ2-5; possible D gene TRBD2, 7 bases. Trimming left V 3 bases short and J 5 bases short, with 16 bases between. The CDR3 length is 15 residues. Germline V gives CDR1 LNHNV, CDR2 YYDKDF (reference sequence).

This rearrangement joins TRBV4-2 to TRBJ1-3; maybe TRBD1 (6 bases). The CDR3 loop spans 17 amino acids. Germline CDR1 is LGHNA and CDR2 is YNFKEQ. Trimming shortened V by 1 base and J by 3 bases, and 16 bases separated the two germline ends. The CDR3 coding sequence is TGTGCCAGCAGCCAAGTTCCTGGGGAGGGGGTTGGAAACACCATATATTTT. It translates to CASSQVPGEGVGNTIYF.

The chain combines TRBV11-3 with TRBJ2-1; 12 positions agree with TRBD2. The CDR3 runs 14 residues. CDR1 is SGHNT, CDR2 YENEEA, per germline. Unmatched junction bases numbered 3, after V lost 4 bases and J lost 8 bases. In DNA, the CDR3 is TGTGCCAGCAGCTCTAGCGGGAGGGCAGATGAGCAGTTCTTC. The encoded protein is CASSSSGRADEQFF.

The J gene is TRBJ2-7, the V gene TRBV27, with 13 positions matching TRBD2. CDR1 and CDR2 from the germline V gene are MNHEY and SMNVEV (reference sequence). The CDR3 extends over 15 amino acids. J lost 9 bases, V lost 1 base, and 6 bases had no gene match. For the CDR3, the DNA is TGTGCCAGCAGTTTATATACTAGCGGGAGGGCCGGGCAGTACTTC. Its protein is CASSLYTSGRAGQYF.

The genes are TRBV19 and TRBJ2-2; D perhaps matches TRBD1 (5 bases). There are 14 residues in the CDR3. Germline loops: CDR1 LNHDA, CDR2 SQIVND (reference sequence). Trimming pared 6 bases from V and 1 base from J, leaving 9 bases between. CDR3: CASRGRLNTGELFF. CDR3 nucleotides: TGTGCCAGTAGGGGGCGGTTGAACACCGGGGAGCTGTTTTTT.

The chain employs TRBV11-2 and TRBJ1-1; no firm D call. This CDR3 spans 13 amino acids. The germline V and J ends were trimmed by 2 bases and 2 bases, with 6 bases remaining between them. From germline, CDR1 is SGHAT and CDR2 FQNNGV. The CDR3 sequence: CASSLNGNTEAFF. The CDR3 DNA reads TGTGCCAGCAGCTTAAACGGTAACACTGAAGCTTTCTTT.

J is TRBJ2-5 and V is TRBV27; TRBD1 agrees at 11 bases. The CDR3 consists of 13 residues. Germline lookup yields CDR1 MNHEY and CDR2 SMNVEV (reference sequence). Trimming took 9 bases from V and 6 from J; bases not matched to a gene: 6. CDR3 in DNA: TGTGCCAGTAGGACAGGGGGCGGAAAGACCCAGTACTTC. Amino acid sequence: CASRTGGGKTQYF.

The chain uses TRBV11-2 and TRBJ2-7, with TRBD2 as a possible D gene (5 bases). V was cut by 3 bases and J by 6 bases, with 9 bases left in between. Germline V gene sequence: CDR1 SGHAT, CDR2 FQNNGV. This CDR3 region has 12 residues. The DNA for the CDR3 is TGTGCCAGCAGCTTGTCCGGGGTCGAGCAGTACTTC. Its protein is CASSLSGVEQYF.

This clone was observed once. The chain uses TRBV18 and TRBJ2-7, with 7 bases that match TRBD2. Germline-derived CDR1 and CDR2 are KGHSH and LQKENI. The CDR3 runs to 15 residues. V trimming: 2 bases; J trimming: 8 bases; junction bases outside the gene matches: 12. CDR3 sequence reads: CASSPMWREQSQQYF. CDR3 sequence (DNA): TGTGCCAGCTCACCAATGTGGCGGGAGCAGTCCCAGCAGTACTTC. Full variable domain (remainder filled in from reference TRBV18 and TRBJ2-7): NAGVMQNPRHLVRRRGQEARLRCSPMKGHSHVYWYRQLPEEGLKFMVYLQKENIIDESGMPKERFSAEFPKEGPSILRIQQVVRGDSAAYFCASSPMWREQSQQYFGPGTRLTVT.

This chain connects TRBV5-8 to TRBJ2-1; 10 bases align to TRBD2. J lost 9 bases, V lost 2 bases, and 8 bases had no gene match. The CDR3 sequence is 15 residues long. Germline CDR1 is SGHTS and CDR2 is YDEGEE. The CDR3 loop is CASSFSGGARGEQFF. The CDR3 DNA sequence: TGTGCCAGCAGCTTCAGCGGGGGGGCCAGAGGTGAGCAGTTCTTC.

The chain combines TRBV25-1 with TRBJ1-1; weak D call: TRBD1 (5 bases). The germline V gene has CDR1 MGHDK and CDR2 SYGVNS. This CDR3 has 15 residues. V was cut by 1 base and J by 4 bases, with 13 bases left in between. CDR3 sequence reads: CASSEWGRTGTEAFF. For the CDR3, the DNA is TGTGCCAGCAGTGAATGGGGCCGAACGGGCACTGAAGCTTTCTTT.

The chain employs TRBV23-1 and TRBJ2-7; D might be TRBD1 (6 bases). TRBV23-1 is sorted into the ORF group, with uncertain function. V was clipped by 0 bases and J by 0 bases, with 9 bases between them. The CDR3 runs 15 residues. The CDR3 bases are TGCGCCAGCAGTCAATCGAGGGGGAGCTCCTACGAGCAGTACTTC. Translating gives CASSQSRGSSYEQYF.

This clone was found once. CDR3 loop: CASSLTGSSYEQYF. The CDR3 DNA sequence: TGTGCCAGCAGCTTGACAGGGAGCTCCTACGAGCAGTACTTC. The gene calls are TRBV5-5 and TRBJ2-7, with a possible D match to TRBD1 (6 bases). The V and J ends lost 1 base and 0 bases respectively, with 8 bases between them. From germline, CDR1 is SGHKS and CDR2 YYEKEE (reference sequence). The length of the CDR3 is 14 residues.

V is TRBV30 and J is TRBJ2-7; D call uncertain. V lost 2 bases to trimming and J lost 3 bases, with 8 bases between them. The CDR3 extends over 12 amino acids. The germline V gene has CDR1 GTSNPN and CDR2 SVGIG (reference sequence). Here the CDR3 reads CAWSMSVYEQYF. DNA for the CDR3: TGTGCCTGGAGTATGTCAGTCTACGAGCAGTACTTC. The full variable domain, completed using reference TRBV30 and TRBJ2-7, is SQTIHQWPATLVQPVGSPLSLECTVEGTSNPNLYWYRQAAGRGLQLLFYSVGIGQISSEVPQNLSASRPQDRQFILSSKKLLLSDSGFYLCAWSMSVYEQYFGPGTRLTVT.

V gene TRBV7-2 combines with J gene TRBJ1-3; D is unresolved. Germline-derived CDR1 and CDR2 are SGHTA and FQGNSA. The CDR3 sequence is 14 residues long. Trimming removed 5 bases from V and 1 base from J, with 9 bases in between. In DNA, the CDR3 is TGTGCCAGCAGCCCGACACTTTCTGGAAACACCATATATTTT. Protein sequence: CASSPTLSGNTIYF. The complete variable domain, with remaining parts taken from reference TRBV7-2 and TRBJ1-3, reads GAGVSQSPSNKVTEKGKDVELRCDPISGHTALYWYRQSLGQGLEFLIYFQGNSAPDKSGLPSDRFSAERTGGSVSTLTIQRTQQEDSAVYLCASSPTLSGNTIYFGEGSWLTVV.

The chain links TRBV10-1 to TRBJ2-1; D is perhaps TRBD2 (6 bases). CDR3 length: 13 residues. V was clipped by 5 bases and J by 7 bases, with 12 bases between them. Germline loops: CDR1 WNHNN, CDR2 SYGVQD (reference sequence). CDR3 sequence reads: CASSTAGKNEQFF. CDR3 DNA sequence: TGCGCCAGCAGTACGGCGGGAAAGAATGAGCAGTTCTTC.

The chain carries TRBV7-9 and TRBJ2-2; 9 bases are shared with TRBD2. The V segment lost 3 bases and the J segment 6 bases; nucleotides outside the gene matches: 5. Germline V gene data show CDR1 as SEHNR and CDR2 as FQNEAQ (reference sequence). This CDR3 contains 15 residues. The CDR3 coding sequence is TGTGCCAGCAGCTTCCGGCGGGAGGGGTCCGGGGAGCTGTTTTTT. This codes for CASSFRREGSGELFF.

This chain connects TRBV10-3 to TRBJ2-7, with TRBD2 as a possible D gene (6 bases). V lost 6 bases to trimming and J lost 3 bases, with 15 bases between them. Germline CDR1 reads ENHRY; CDR2 reads SYGVKD. The CDR3 is 14 residues long. Here the CDR3 reads CAISSPPGVYEQYF. The CDR3 bases are TGTGCCATCAGCTCACCACCGGGGGTCTACGAGCAGTACTTC.

This clone has just a few counts. The rearrangement links TRBV29-1 to TRBJ2-3, with D tentatively TRBD2 (6 bases). Germline CDR1 reads SQVTM; CDR2 reads ANQGSEA. With 7 bases removed from V and 8 bases from J, the gap between germline ends came to 16 bases. The CDR3 runs 12 residues. Here the CDR3 reads CSADLLAGTQYF. The CDR3 bases are TGCAGCGCTGATCTACTAGCCGGTACGCAGTATTTT.

The chain carries TRBV5-1 and TRBJ1-1, with TRBD1 matching over 9 bases. The CDR3 contains 15 residues. CDR1 and CDR2 (germline): SGHRS, YFSETQ. Unmatched junction bases numbered 5, after V lost 0 bases and J lost 5 bases. CDR3 bases: TGCGCCAGCAGCTTGGCAATAGGACAGGGGACTGAAGCTTTCTTT. It codes for CASSLAIGQGTEAFF.

The V and J genes are TRBV12-5 and TRBJ1-5, with D perhaps matching TRBD1 (6 bases). The CDR3 covers 14 residues. From germline, CDR1 is LGHNT and CDR2 FRNRAP. V lost 4 bases and J 3 bases, leaving 10 bases between the germline ends. CDR3 protein: CASGSGVSNQPQHF. CDR3 DNA: TGTGCTAGTGGTTCAGGGGTCTCCAATCAGCCCCAGCATTTT.

The chain uses TRBV6-4 and TRBJ1-2; TRBD1 matches 7 bases. Germline loops: CDR1 MRHNA, CDR2 SNTAGT. The ends lost 8 bases at V and 3 bases at J; junction bases unmatched: 6. The CDR3 contains 13 residues. The CDR3 spells CASRAGTDYGYTF. In DNA form, the CDR3 reads TGTGCCAGCCGTGCCGGGACAGACTATGGCTACACCTTC.

This clone was detected only once. V gene TRBV7-9 combines with J gene TRBJ2-7; D is perhaps TRBD2 (6 bases). The CDR3 spans 13 residues. Germline V CDR1 and CDR2: SEHNR, FQNEAQ (reference sequence). V was shortened by 5 bases and J by 6 bases, with 14 bases between the two germline ends. The CDR3 sequence: CASSASGVGEQYF. CDR3 DNA sequence: TGTGCCAGCAGCGCGTCGGGGGTAGGCGAGCAGTACTTC. Drawing the rest from reference TRBV7-9 and TRBJ2-7, the complete variable domain is DTGVSQNPRHKITKRGQNVTFRCDPISEHNRLYWYRQTLGQGPEFLTYFQNEAQLEKSRLLSDRFSAERPKGSFSTLEIQRTEQGDSAMYLCASSASGVGEQYFGPGTRLTVT.

The chain uses TRBV6-5 and TRBJ2-3, with 7 bases that match TRBD1. The ends lost 0 bases at V and 6 bases at J; junction bases unmatched: 9. The CDR3 is made up of 16 amino acids. From germline, CDR1 is MNHEY and CDR2 SVGAGI. The DNA for the CDR3 is TGTGCCAGCAGTTACTCGAGTAGGGGGCACGCGGATACGCAGTATTTT. Amino acids: CASSYSSRGHADTQYF.

The chain uses TRBV5-5 and TRBJ2-1; D is ambiguous. The CDR3 loop spans 12 amino acids. V dropped 0 bases and J dropped 13 bases, with 11 bases sitting between them. Germline-derived CDR1 and CDR2 are SGHKS and YYEKEE (reference sequence). The DNA for the CDR3 is TGTGCCAGCAGCTTGGGACTCTACACCCAGTTCTTC. It specifies CASSLGLYTQFF. Combining the CDR3 with reference TRBV5-5 and TRBJ2-1 gives the whole variable domain DAGVTQSPTHLIKTRGQQVTLRCSPISGHKSVSWYQQVLGQGPQFIFQYYEKEERGRGNFPDRFSARQFPNYSSELNVNALLLGDSALYLCASSLGLYTQFFGPGTRLTVL.

The rearrangement uses TRBV18 and TRBJ1-2; 8 bases are a match to TRBD1. V lost 3 bases and J lost 4; bases outside the gene matches: 7. This CDR3 has 15 residues. Germline-derived CDR1 and CDR2 are KGHSH and LQKENI. Written as DNA, the CDR3 is TGTGCCAGCTCACCGACGGACAGGGTAACCTATGGCTACACCTTC. Translated, it gives CASSPTDRVTYGYTF.

This chain uses TRBV5-4 with TRBJ2-2; a possible D gene is TRBD2 (6 bases). The V end lost 4 bases, the J end lost 6 bases, and 19 bases lay between the germline ends. The CDR3 runs 16 residues. CDR1 and CDR2 from the germline V gene are SGHNT and YYREEE (reference sequence). Here the CDR3 DNA reads TGTGCCAGCAGCGCAAGAGGGGACTCTCTCGCCGGGGAGCTGTTTTTT. This gives the protein CASSARGDSLAGELFF.

This clone has a single count. This chain joins TRBV5-6 and TRBJ1-3, with D hard to call. The CDR3 is 16 amino acids. V was pared by 4 bases and J by 4 bases, with 18 bases between. Germline V gene data show CDR1 as SGHDT and CDR2 as YYEEEE. CDR3 nucleotides: TGTGCCAGCAGCAGACCGGGAGGTGTGGTGGGAAACACCATATATTTT. It encodes CASSRPGGVVGNTIYF. The whole variable domain, remainder taken from reference TRBV5-6 and TRBJ1-3, is DAGVTQSPTHLIKTRGQQVTLRCSPKSGHDTVSWYQQALGQGPQFIFQYYEEEERQRGNFPDRFSGHQFPNYSSELNVNALLLGDSALYLCASSRPGGVVGNTIYFGEGSWLTVV.

The chain has TRBV5-4 and TRBJ2-7, with TRBD2 matching 7 bases. This CDR3 is built from 16 residues. Trimming took 4 bases from V and 4 from J; bases not matched to a gene: 14. Germline assignment: CDR1 SGHNT and CDR2 YYREEE (reference sequence). CDR3 amino acids: CASSASLAPTFYEQYF. CDR3 DNA sequence: TGTGCCAGCAGCGCCTCACTAGCGCCAACTTTTTACGAGCAGTACTTC. The full variable domain, completed using reference TRBV5-4 and TRBJ2-7, is ETGVTQSPTHLIKTRGQQVTLRCSSQSGHNTVSWYQQALGQGPQFIFQYYREEENGRGNFPPRFSGLQFPNYSSELNVNALELDDSALYLCASSASLAPTFYEQYFGPGTRLTVT.